This T cell receptor beta chain emerged from a study of PD-1 blockade in classical Hodgkin lymphoma. The wider study: Once every 2 weeks, patients received intravenous nivolumab at 3 mg/kg.

Points from the study as a whole: The baseline diversity of complete responders showed similarity to that of newly diagnosed patients. By cycle point C4D1, TCR diversity had risen significantly in CD4+ cells (but not CD8+ cells). At baseline, newly diagnosed patients reportedly showed less TCR diversity than healthy donors.

All patients relapsed after autologous stem cell transplantation, and brentuximab vedotin exposure varied. This clone was seen only once. The antigen remains undetermined. Assay: immunoSEQ multiplex PCR; the TCRdb copy retains only in-frame clones and omits some. The data contain 90,000 to 130,000 clones, roughly nine tenths of them singletons. The length of the CDR3 is 14 residues. The germline V gene has CDR1 MNHEY and CDR2 SVGAGI. The V end lost 2 bases, the J end lost 6 bases, and 13 bases lay between the germline ends. Sequenced material: peripheral blood mononuclear cells (PBMCs), taken before the second cycle of nivolumab. The V gene is TRBV6-5, the J gene TRBJ1-1, with TRBD1 as a possible D gene (6 bases). This sequence originates from a human donor with classical Hodgkin lymphoma. The CDR3 region is CASSYDWGAAEAFF. The CDR3 DNA sequence: TGTGCCAGCAGTTACGATTGGGGGGCCGCTGAAGCTTTCTTT.